This T cell receptor beta chain comes out of a study of T cell responses to AZD1222 COVID-19 vaccine. CDR3 length: 15 residues. CDR1 LNHDA and CDR2 SQIVND come from the germline V gene (reference sequence). The V segment lost 9 bases and the J segment 2 bases; nucleotides outside the gene matches: 10. Sequenced by immunoSEQ multiplex PCR; TCRdb stores in-frame clones only, minus some. This table has 160,000 or so clones, roughly nine tenths appearing once. The V and J genes are TRBV19 and TRBJ1-5; TRBD1 matches 7 bases. The source is an adult in good health. Here the sequenced sample was peripheral blood, taken on day 0 of AZD1222 vaccination. The CDR3 DNA reads as TGTGCCAGCAGGGGGACCTCAGGGGGCAATCAGCCCCAGCATTTT. As protein: CASRGTSGGNQPQHF.